This T cell receptor beta chain was observed in a study of regulatory T cells in long-lasting Graves disease. This clonotype was recorded many times. Regarding time point: newly diagnosed GD, antithyroid drugs for less than 3 months. From RNA extracted from PBMCs, the TCR library was made. There are 18 residues in the CDR3. Trimming cost V 6 bases and J 5 bases; bases outside gene matches: 13. Germline V gene data show CDR1 as MDHEN and CDR2 as SYDVKM. Assembly of TCR beta libraries relied on iRepertoire HTBI primers together with Arm-PCR of CDR3 regions. TCRdb reprocessed the multiplex PCR reads with MiXCR, giving one entry per CDR3 protein. The sample has roughly 440,000 distinct CDR3 sequences, around 17% seen once. These same records also appear under a second study, on T cells in Graves' hyperthyroidism and ophthalmopathy.

V and J are TRBV28 and TRBJ2-1; 13 bases map to TRBD2. This receptor was taken from a young woman with Graves disease. The sample in question was peripheral blood mononuclear cells (PBMCs), obtained at new diagnosis, from a patient treated with antithyroid drugs. CDR3: CASRLSSGTSGEDNEQFF. The DNA of the CDR3 is TGTGCCAGCAGATTGTCCTCCGGGACTAGCGGGGAAGACAATGAGCAGTTCTTC.